What follows are 14 T cell receptor beta chains derived from one specimen sequenced in a study of T cells in Graves' hyperthyroidism and ophthalmopathy. Amplification targeted TCR beta CDR3 regions from RNA transcripts. The primer set for the first-round RT-PCR of the TCR CDR3 was HTBI. MiXCR, run by TCRdb on the multiplex PCR reads, gives a single entry per CDR3 protein. The repertoire holds around 200,000 distinct CDR3 sequences, with approximately 15% as singletons. Sequenced sample: blood. The receptors originated from a woman between 50 and 59 years old with Graves' hyperthyroidism.

This clonotype was found many times. The chain has TRBV18 and TRBJ1-1; D gene uncertain. Trimming shortened V by 10 bases and J by 4 bases, and 19 bases separated the two germline ends. The germline gives CDR1 KGHSH, CDR2 LQKENI. CDR3 length: 14 amino acids. CDR3 in amino acids: CATHKGGSGTEAFF. The CDR3, as DNA: TGTGCCACCCACAAGGGTGGAAGTGGCACTGAAGCTTTCTTT.

Ten or more counts support this clonotype. J is TRBJ2-2 and V is TRBV5-6; a possible D gene is TRBD2 (5 bases). Trimming cost V 4 bases and J 6 bases, with 10 bases left between them. CDR1 and CDR2 from the germline V gene are SGHDT and YYEEEE. The CDR3 is 13 amino acids. The CDR3 reads CASSPGSPGELFF. The CDR3 coding sequence is TGTGCCAGCAGCCCGGGGTCCCCCGGGGAGCTGTTTTTT.

This clonotype was detected a few times. V usage is TRBV20-1 and J usage is TRBJ1-1; TRBD1 aligns across 7 bases. Germline V gene sequence: CDR1 DFQATT, CDR2 SNEGSKA (reference sequence). Trimming took 0 bases from V and 0 from J; bases not matched to a gene: 4. The CDR3 covers 15 residues. CDR3 DNA: TGCAGTGCTAGAGATCAAGACAGGGTGAACACTGAAGCTTTCTTT. Its translation is CSARDQDRVNTEAFF.

The chain has TRBV12-3 or TRBV12-4 and TRBJ2-7; D gene ambiguous. V lost 4 bases and J 2 bases, leaving 9 bases between the germline ends. The CDR3 runs to 13 residues. DNA for the CDR3: TGTGCCAGCAGTTCGCAAAAGACCTACGAGCAGTACTTC. Protein sequence: CASSSQKTYEQYF.

The rearrangement uses TRBV4-1 and TRBJ1-4, with D possibly TRBD1 on 5 matching bases. This CDR3 comprises 14 residues. Germline CDR1 and CDR2: MGHRA and YSYEKL. Deletions cut 2 bases from V and 8 bases from J, with 12 bases between. CDR3 DNA sequence: TGCGCCAGCAGCCAACGATCGAAGGGGGAAAAACTGTTTTTT. Amino acids: CASSQRSKGEKLFF.

This clonotype turned up a few times. The CDR3 sequence is CASSLGGGHGYTF. Written as DNA, the CDR3 is TGTGCCAGCAGTTTAGGGGGGGGTCATGGCTACACCTTC. This chain uses TRBV12-3 or TRBV12-4 with TRBJ1-2; perhaps TRBD1 as D (5 bases). The CDR3 is made up of 13 amino acids. Trimming removed 1 base at V and 6 bases at J, with 9 bases between.

This clonotype was seen ten or more times. This chain's CDR3 is CASKGTGGEGNQPQHF. The CDR3 DNA reads as TGTGCCAGTAAGGGGACAGGGGGCGAGGGCAATCAGCCCCAGCATTTT. The chain links TRBV19 to TRBJ1-5; 12 positions match TRBD1. The CDR3 runs to 16 residues. Trimming removed 7 bases from V and 2 bases from J; junction bases left unmatched: 6. The V gene's germline CDR1 is LNHDA and CDR2 SQIVND (reference sequence).

This clonotype was seen at least ten times. The chain couples TRBV27 to TRBJ1-1, with D uncertain. The CDR3 contains 15 residues. V was cut by 3 bases and J by 1 base, with 12 bases left in between. Germline V CDR1 and CDR2: MNHEY, SMNVEV (reference sequence). DNA for the CDR3: TGTGCCAGCAGTTTTTATCGTCAGGCGAACACTGAAGCTTTCTTT. It is translated as CASSFYRQANTEAFF.

Remarks on this clonotype: Given a much more abundant clone one base away, this may be a read error. The chain joins TRBV7-8 to TRBJ2-7; D not resolved. This CDR3 region has 11 residues. Looked up from germline, CDR1 is SGHVS and CDR2 is FQNEAQ. In DNA, the CDR3 is TGTGCCAGCAGCCACCGTTACGAGCAGCACTTC. It codes for CASSHRYEQHF.

There are many counts of this clonotype. The chain recombines TRBV3-1 with TRBJ2-7; TRBD1 is a possible D gene (6 bases). The CDR3 extends over 14 amino acids. CDR1 and CDR2 (germline): LGHDT, YNNKEL (reference sequence). V gave up 5 bases and J gave up 3 bases, with 14 bases separating them. For the CDR3, the DNA is TGTGCCAGCAGCTACGGGCAGGGGAACTACGAGCAGTACTTC. It codes for CASSYGQGNYEQYF.

The table lists this clonotype with many counts. The rearrangement uses TRBV12-3 or TRBV12-4 and TRBJ1-1; possible D gene TRBD1, 5 bases. The CDR3 has 13 residues. The V gene lost 5 bases and the J gene lost 3 bases, with 10 bases spanning the gap. CDR3 loop: CASSLREDTEAFF. DNA of the CDR3: TGTGCCAGCAGTCTCAGGGAGGACACTGAAGCTTTCTTT.

In its sample, this clonotype was seen many times. The chain uses TRBV6-1 and TRBJ1-6, with a weak D call TRBD1 (5 bases). V was trimmed by 6 bases and J by 3 bases, leaving 18 bases between them. The germline V gene encodes CDR1 MNHNS and CDR2 SASEGT. This CDR3 is 17 amino acids long. CDR3 coding DNA: TGTGCCAGCAGGCGGAATAGCGGGGCAGTCTATAATTCACCCCTCCACTTT. This sequence encodes CASRRNSGAVYNSPLHF.

The V gene is TRBV12-3 or TRBV12-4, the J gene TRBJ2-1; 12 bases match TRBD2. J was trimmed by 9 bases and V by 3 bases; bases with no gene match: 6. The CDR3 is made up of 15 amino acids. In DNA, the CDR3 is TGTGCCAGCAGTTTCGCGACTAGCGGGAGCGCTGAGCAGTTCTTC. It codes for CASSFATSGSAEQFF.

At least ten counts were recorded for this clonotype. The chain's CDR3 is CASSLAGGGRNSPLHF. The CDR3 DNA follows: TGCGCCAGCAGCTTGGCCGGGGGTGGTCGCAACTCACCCCTCCACTTT. This chain links TRBV5-1 with TRBJ1-6, with D perhaps matching TRBD1 (5 bases). Germline CDR1 is SGHRS and CDR2 is YFSETQ. The V gene lost 0 bases and the J gene lost 10 bases, with 17 bases spanning the gap. The CDR3 has 16 residues.